One T cell receptor beta chain is described in this entry. Its target is unknown. This CDR3 is also generated by other DNA sequences in the sample. The data were taken from a study of cytomegalovirus exposure and HLA in healthy donors. Overall study findings and caveats: In a later analysis, CMV-associated beta chains were mostly HLA-associated, it appeared. A later analysis linked a missense DCLRE1C variant to TCR beta V- and J-gene trimming.

Sampled while nominally healthy, donors likely had unrecorded immune exposures. 60 Vbeta and 13 Jbeta primers were used in PCR. How the authors handled the data: It was a later analysis that counted 83 million or so unique TCR beta chains, of which 8.5 million to 12 million were shared. Clones were sequenced by immunoSEQ multiplex PCR, and TCRdb holds only the in-frame ones, with some missing. V, J and clone size reflect that table, while D and trimming were determined from the DNA. Counted here are roughly 240,000 clones, 70% to 90% occurring once; the ten biggest clones make up 0.2% to 0.25%. CDR1 and CDR2 (germline): MNHNS, SASEGT. CDR3 length equals 12 residues. V was shortened by 2 bases and J by 5 bases, with 6 bases between the two germline ends.

The receptor's source is a girl aged 2 to 9 in good health and CMV-seronegative. The chain uses TRBV6-1 and TRBJ1-1; D is uncertain. The specimen was PBMCs. CDR3 sequence: CASSEMRTEAFF. The CDR3 DNA is TGTGCCAGCAGTGAAATGAGGACTGAAGCTTTCTTT.